This entry lists 32 T cell receptor beta chains sequenced from one sample in a study of blood T cells in healthy people across ages. Primers used in a second PCR of roughly 7 to 12 cycles were a sample-barcoded 5' primer and a J-beta primer mix. TCRdb re-analysed the 5' RACE reads in MiXCR, keeping a single row per CDR3 protein. The data contain 1.5 million to 2 million distinct CDR3 sequences, 30% to 40% of them singletons. Sequenced: blood. These receptors all stem from a woman between 25 and 40 years old in good health.

In its sample, this clonotype was seen a few times. This chain connects TRBV28 to TRBJ2-4; tentatively, D is TRBD1 or TRBD2 (5 bases each). The length of the CDR3 is 15 residues. CDR1 is MDHEN, CDR2 SYDVKM, per germline. Trimming left V 5 bases short and J 3 bases short, with 14 bases between. CDR3 DNA sequence: TGTGCCAGCAGTCCTGACGGGGCAGGCAAAAACATTCAGTACTTC. It is translated as CASSPDGAGKNIQYF.

This clonotype has just a few counts. J is TRBJ2-7 and V is TRBV27; possibly TRBD1 or TRBD2 for D (5 bases each). V was shortened by 5 bases and J by 2 bases, with 13 bases between the two germline ends. This CDR3 has 14 amino acids. The germline gives CDR1 MNHEY, CDR2 SMNVEV (reference sequence). Written as DNA, the CDR3 is TGTGCCAGCAGTCTGACGACGGGACCCTACGAGCAGTACTTC. It specifies CASSLTTGPYEQYF.

This clonotype was picked up a small number of times. This chain uses TRBV5-5 with TRBJ1-4; the match to TRBD1 covers 7 bases. The CDR3 length is 14 residues. Looked up from germline, CDR1 is SGHKS and CDR2 is YYEKEE (reference sequence). J gave up 4 bases and V 3 bases, and 3 bases lay outside the gene matches. CDR3 coding DNA: TGTGCCAGCAGCTCGGGACAGAATAATGAAAAACTGTTTTTT. It encodes CASSSGQNNEKLFF.

This clonotype occurred a few times. The CDR3 DNA sequence: TGTGCCTGGCTCACCTCCTACGAGCAGTACTTC. This translates into CAWLTSYEQYF. The chain combines TRBV30 with TRBJ2-7; D is unresolved. Between the trimmed V and J ends, which lost 5 bases and 0 bases, there was a span of 5 bases. The germline V gene has CDR1 GTSNPN and CDR2 SVGIG (reference sequence). This CDR3 has 11 residues.

This chain joins TRBV7-9 and TRBJ2-3; 8 bases line up with TRBD2. The germline CDR1 and CDR2 sequences are SEHNR and FQNEAQ (reference sequence). This CDR3 region has 18 residues. Trimming cost V 4 bases and J 0 bases; bases outside gene matches: 12. The CDR3 DNA is TGTGCCAGCAGCTCCCTCGGGGGGGGCCCCCCTAGCACAGATACGCAGTATTTT. Translating gives CASSSLGGGPPSTDTQYF.

Concerning this clonotype itself: A junction boundary mismatches the germline segment, possibly from a read error. The rearrangement uses TRBV20-1 and TRBJ1-6, with 7 bases lining up with TRBD1. This CDR3 has 14 residues. CDR1 and CDR2 (germline): DFQATT, SNEGSKA (reference sequence). The CDR3 DNA reads TGCAGTGCTAGTGCAGGGGGACTGGATTCACCCCGCCACTTT. Protein sequence: CSASAGGLDSPRHF.

This clonotype was seen a few times. V usage is TRBV4-1 and J usage is TRBJ2-5; maybe TRBD2 (6 bases). The germline V gene has CDR1 MGHRA and CDR2 YSYEKL. The CDR3 consists of 15 residues. Trimming took off 3 bases at V and 1 base at J, with 12 bases between the two ends. This chain's CDR3 is CASSHIADRQETQYF. DNA for the CDR3: TGCGCCAGCAGCCACATAGCGGACCGCCAAGAGACCCAGTACTTC.

The chain links TRBV28 to TRBJ1-1; no clear D gene. The V end was cut by 3 bases, the J end by 0 bases, with 20 bases between. There are 18 residues in the CDR3. CDR1 MDHEN and CDR2 SYDVKM come from the germline V gene. As DNA, the CDR3 is TGTGCCAGCAGTTTGCGGCCCGCGGTGGAAATCATGAACACTGAAGCTTTCTTT. It is translated as CASSLRPAVEIMNTEAFF.

The chain carries TRBV29-1 and TRBJ2-5; D gene ambiguous. The ends were cut back, 4 bases at V and 5 bases at J, with 14 bases in the middle. This CDR3 has 13 amino acids. The germline CDR1 and CDR2 sequences are SQVTM and ANQGSEA. The CDR3 here is CSVGVEAGETQYF. The CDR3 DNA reads TGCAGCGTTGGGGTAGAGGCCGGGGAGACCCAGTACTTC.

This clonotype was seen only a few times. The chain uses TRBV13 and TRBJ1-5, with a weak D call TRBD1 (5 bases). CDR1 is PRHDT and CDR2 is FYEKMQ in the germline V gene (reference sequence). V was shortened by 4 bases and J by 0 bases, with 16 bases between the two germline ends. The CDR3 is 17 residues long. The CDR3 DNA is TGTGCCAGCAGCTCCGGGACCCTCTGGAATAGCAATCAGCCCCAGCATTTT. Amino acid sequence: CASSSGTLWNSNQPQHF.

Points on this clonotype: At one of its ends the junction is not consistent with the germline gene, which may arise from a read error. The rearrangement joins TRBV4-1 to TRBJ2-3; possible D gene TRBD1, 5 bases. This CDR3 region has 14 residues. Germline V lookup: CDR1 MGHRA, CDR2 YSYEKL. The CDR3 here is CASSVGVGTDTQYF. The CDR3 DNA is TGTGCCAGCAGTGTAGGGGTAGGCACAGATACGCAGTATTTT.

This clonotype was detected a few times. The chain has TRBV3-1 and TRBJ2-5; 12 positions match TRBD1. The V gene's germline CDR1 is LGHDT and CDR2 YNNKEL (reference sequence). There are 18 residues in the CDR3. V dropped 1 base and J dropped 3; count of bases not matched to a gene: 9. The CDR3 DNA sequence: TGTGCCAGCAGCCAAGCCCCGACCGGGACAGGGGGCGAAGAGACCCAGTACTTC. Its protein is CASSQAPTGTGGEETQYF.

The CDR3 nucleotides are TGTGCCAGCAGTGATGGGTCCGGGACACCCTATCAGCCCCAGCATTTT. The encoded protein is CASSDGSGTPYQPQHF. This chain links TRBV28 with TRBJ2-3; D may be TRBD1 (6 bases). The J call is doubtful: the DNA matches TRBJ1-5 better. The germline CDR1 and CDR2 sequences are MDHEN and SYDVKM. The CDR3 covers 16 residues.

This chain joins TRBV29-1 and TRBJ2-5; either TRBD1 or TRBD2 may fit D (6 bases each). Germline lookup yields CDR1 SQVTM and CDR2 ANQGSEA. The V gene lost 7 bases and the J gene lost 5 bases, with 20 bases spanning the gap. This CDR3 has 14 residues. The CDR3 DNA reads TGCAGCGGCTGGGGGGCGAGGAACTCGGAGACCCAGTACTTC. It yields the protein CSGWGARNSETQYF. Drawing the rest from reference TRBV29-1 and TRBJ2-5, the complete variable domain is SAVISQKPSRDICQRGTSLTIQCQVDSQVTMMFWYRQQPGQSLTLIATANQGSEATYESGFVIDKFPISRPNLTFSTLTVSNMSPEDSSIYLCSGWGARNSETQYFGPGTRLLVL.

This chain joins TRBV4-1 and TRBJ1-1, with D possibly matching TRBD1 (5 bases). Germline CDR1 is MGHRA and CDR2 is YSYEKL. The CDR3 sequence is 16 residues long. Trimming shortened V by 1 base and J by 1 base, and 13 bases separated the two germline ends. The CDR3, as DNA: TGCGCCAGCAGCCAAGCCAGGGTGCACCAGAACACTGAAGCTTTCTTT. This translates into CASSQARVHQNTEAFF.

This clonotype appeared many times. V gene TRBV29-1 combines with J gene TRBJ2-7, with 9 bases matching TRBD2. Looked up from germline, CDR1 is SQVTM and CDR2 is ANQGSEA. This CDR3 is built from 15 residues. The ends lost 4 bases at V and 4 bases at J; junction bases unmatched: 11. The DNA of the CDR3 is TGCAGCGTTGGCCTAGCGGGGACCCGTGAGTACGAGCAGTACTTC. Its protein product is CSVGLAGTREYEQYF.

The chain employs TRBV4-3 and TRBJ2-7; 8 bases agree with TRBD2. CDR1 and CDR2 (germline): LGHNA, YSLEER. J lost 4 bases, V lost 4 bases, and 15 bases had no gene match. The CDR3 contains 17 residues. CDR3 sequence reads: CASSRLATSAISYEQYF. Here the CDR3 DNA reads TGCGCCAGCAGCCGGTTGGCGACTAGCGCTATTTCTTACGAGCAGTACTTC.

For this clonotype: A junction end diverges from the germline sequence, so it may reflect a read error. This chain joins TRBV7-8 and TRBJ2-3; D ambiguous. CDR1 is SGHVS, CDR2 FQNEAQ, per germline. The CDR3 covers 15 residues. CDR3 coding DNA: TGTGCCAGCAGCCGCTTCGAGAGGCGCACAGATACGCAGTACTTT. It codes for CASSRFERRTDTQYF.

This clonotype was recorded a few times. The junction departs from the called germline gene at one end, perhaps through a read error. The V call is TRBV25-1, the J call TRBJ1-4; D is perhaps TRBD1 (6 bases). The CDR3 spans 16 residues. CDR1 MGHDK and CDR2 SYGVNS come from the germline V gene. CDR3: CASSEPGGATNEKLFF. As DNA, the CDR3 is TGTGCCAGCAGTGAACCCGGGGGGGCAACTAATGAAAAGCTGTTTTTT.

This clonotype was picked up a small number of times. V gene TRBV20-1 combines with J gene TRBJ2-4; 7 bases are a match to TRBD1. The CDR3 is 17 amino acids. Trimming took 3 bases from V and 0 from J; bases not matched to a gene: 11. CDR1 is DFQATT and CDR2 is SNEGSKA in the germline V gene (reference sequence). DNA of the CDR3: TGCAGTGCTAGTCCTTGGGGACAGTTGGGAGCCAAAAACATTCAGTACTTC. Amino acid sequence: CSASPWGQLGAKNIQYF.

This rearrangement joins TRBV2 to TRBJ2-3; 10 nucleotides line up with TRBD2. Germline V gene sequence: CDR1 SNHLY, CDR2 FYNNEI. This CDR3 spans 18 amino acids. V was clipped by 2 bases and J by 7 bases; unmatched bases: 15. CDR3 protein: CASSETRLAGPGHHTQYF. The CDR3 DNA reads TGTGCCAGCAGTGAAACGAGACTAGCGGGCCCGGGGCATCATACGCAGTATTTT. Based on the CDR3 plus reference TRBV2 and TRBJ2-3, the full variable domain is EPEVTQTPSHQVTQMGQEVILRCVPISNHLYFYWYRQILGQKVEFLVSFYNNEISEKSEIFDDQFSVERPDGSNFTLKIRSTKLEDSAMYFCASSETRLAGPGHHTQYFGPGTRLTVL.

This clonotype has more than one count but fewer than ten. The J gene is TRBJ2-7, the V gene TRBV20-1, with 7 bases that match TRBD1. The V gene end was trimmed by 8 bases and the J gene end by 0 bases; junction bases not matched to a gene: 10. The CDR3 covers 14 residues. Germline V gene lookup returns CDR1 DFQATT and CDR2 SNEGSKA (reference sequence). This CDR3 reads CSLSGTEDSYEQYF. DNA for the CDR3: TGCAGTCTTTCCGGGACAGAAGACTCCTACGAGCAGTACTTC.

The chain uses TRBV6-2 or TRBV6-3 and TRBJ1-2; 8 bases align to TRBD1. J gave up 8 bases and V 5 bases, and 4 bases lay outside the gene matches. From germline, CDR1 is MNHEY and CDR2 SVGEGT. The length of the CDR3 is 12 residues. CDR3 bases: TGTGCCAGCAGTGACAGGGGTGAAGGCTACACCTTC. It specifies CASSDRGEGYTF.

The CDR3 nucleotides are TGTGCCAGCAGTTCGGGACCGCCCTTCGTCCTGACTTTC. Protein product: CASSSGPPFVLTF. The V call is TRBV2, the J call TRBJ2-6, with D perhaps assigned TRBD1 or TRBD2 (5 bases each). V was trimmed by 5 bases and J by 12 bases, leaving 14 bases between them. The germline gives CDR1 SNHLY, CDR2 FYNNEI. This CDR3 comprises 13 residues.

This clonotype was picked up many times. The chain recombines TRBV5-4 with TRBJ1-2; 7 bases are shared with TRBD1. The CDR3 loop spans 14 amino acids. V shed 0 bases, J shed 8 bases, and the junction held 7 bases outside the gene matches. Germline CDR1 is SGHNT and CDR2 is YYREEE (reference sequence). CDR3 loop: CASSLGQGRYGYTF. CDR3 coding DNA: TGTGCCAGCAGCTTGGGACAGGGACGGTACGGCTACACCTTC.

The V call is TRBV5-1, the J call TRBJ2-1; D unresolved. There are 16 residues in the CDR3. Germline CDR1 SGHRS, CDR2 YFSETQ. V dropped 7 bases and J dropped 0 bases, with 17 bases sitting between them. CDR3 sequence reads: CASAGNWASSYNEQFF. In nucleotides, the CDR3 is TGCGCCAGCGCCGGAAACTGGGCCAGCTCCTACAATGAGCAGTTCTTC.

A few counts support this clonotype. The rearrangement links TRBV13 to TRBJ1-1, with D possibly TRBD1 on 5 matching bases. The CDR3 is 14 residues long. V was trimmed by 5 bases and J by 5 bases, leaving 15 bases between them. Germline loops: CDR1 PRHDT, CDR2 FYEKMQ (reference sequence). This chain's CDR3 is CASSHVGLITEAFF. The CDR3 bases are TGTGCCAGCAGCCATGTGGGGCTTATTACTGAAGCTTTCTTT.

The chain uses TRBV27 and TRBJ2-5; D is uncertain. Matching the DNA end better, TRBJ2-7 makes the J call doubtful. CDR1 is MNHEY, CDR2 SMNVEV, per germline (reference sequence). The CDR3 runs 15 residues. The CDR3 nucleotides are TGTGCCAGCAGTCTGCAAGCACTGACTCCATCCGAGCAGTACTTC. Translating it yields CASSLQALTPSEQYF.

The table lists this clonotype with many counts. The chain carries TRBV6-4 and TRBJ2-2; D may be TRBD2 (5 bases). The germline V gene encodes CDR1 MRHNA and CDR2 SNTAGT. The ends were cut back, 4 bases at V and 5 bases at J, with 11 bases in the middle. CDR3 length: 14 residues. The CDR3 DNA reads TGTGCCAGCAGTGCATCCCCGGGAACCGGGGAGCTGTTTTTT. Encoded protein: CASSASPGTGELFF.

This clonotype came up many times. The chain is built from TRBV6-2 or TRBV6-3 and TRBJ1-2; possibly TRBD1 for D (5 bases). V was pared by 6 bases and J by 5 bases, with 13 bases between. This CDR3 region has 13 residues. Germline assignment: CDR1 MNHEY and CDR2 SVGEGT. The CDR3 DNA sequence: TGTGCCAGCAGGGGACGGCGGGGGTATGGCTACACCTTC. Encoded protein: CASRGRRGYGYTF.

The chain joins TRBV6-1 to TRBJ2-3; 10 bases line up with TRBD2. CDR1 is MNHNS and CDR2 is SASEGT in the germline V gene. CDR3 size: 15 residues. V lost 6 bases to trimming and J lost 6 bases; unmatched junction nucleotides: 9. The CDR3 spells CASSRERGGRDTQYF. In nucleotides, the CDR3 is TGTGCCAGCAGCAGGGAGCGGGGGGGGCGTGATACGCAGTATTTT.

The gene calls are TRBV6-1 and TRBJ2-7, with D maybe TRBD2 (6 bases). CDR1 and CDR2 from the germline V gene are MNHNS and SASEGT. V shed 0 bases and J shed 0 bases, with 9 bases lying between them. There are 15 residues in the CDR3. The CDR3 spells CASSEAAGNSYEQYF. The CDR3 DNA reads TGTGCCAGCAGTGAAGCCGCGGGAAACTCCTACGAGCAGTACTTC.